The T cell receptor (beta chain) described here comes from a study of blood T cells in healthy people across ages. This CDR3 has 13 amino acids. CDR1 SQVTM and CDR2 ANQGSEA come from the germline V gene. The authors ran a second PCR of 7 to 11 cycles using a sample-barcoded 5' primer and a J-beta primer mix. TCRdb independently ran MiXCR on the 5' RACE reads; one entry per CDR3 protein. The data show approximately 800,000 distinct CDR3 sequences, 20% to 30% seen once. The data also belong to a second study, concerning T cells of mothers and their children.

The sample was blood. The rearrangement joins TRBV29-1 to TRBJ2-5, with D possibly matching TRBD1 (6 bases). The J call may not be correct, given that the DNA end is closer to TRBJ2-7. The source is a boy between 10 and 17 years old in good health. CDR3: CSVAGTYTYEQYF. CDR3 coding DNA: TGCAGCGTCGCCGGGACATATACCTACGAGCAGTACTTC.